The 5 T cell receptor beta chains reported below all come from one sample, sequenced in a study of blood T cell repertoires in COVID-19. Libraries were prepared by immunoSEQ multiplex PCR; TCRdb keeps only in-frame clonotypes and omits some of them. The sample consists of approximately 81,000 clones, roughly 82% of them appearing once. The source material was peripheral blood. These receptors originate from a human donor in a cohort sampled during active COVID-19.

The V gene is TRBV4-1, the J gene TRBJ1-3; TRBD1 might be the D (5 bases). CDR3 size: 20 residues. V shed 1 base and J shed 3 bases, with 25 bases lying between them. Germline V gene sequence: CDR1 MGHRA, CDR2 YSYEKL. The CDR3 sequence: CASSQALPSVRGRDGNTIYF. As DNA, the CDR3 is TGCGCCAGCAGCCAAGCACTACCATCGGTTAGGGGAAGAGATGGAAACACCATATATTTT.

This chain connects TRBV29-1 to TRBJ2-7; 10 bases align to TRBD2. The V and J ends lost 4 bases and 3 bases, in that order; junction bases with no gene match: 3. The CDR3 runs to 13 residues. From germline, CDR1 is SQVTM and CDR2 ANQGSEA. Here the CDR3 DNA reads TGCAGCGTTGCCCCTAGCGGGGGCTACGAGCAGTACTTC. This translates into CSVAPSGGYEQYF.

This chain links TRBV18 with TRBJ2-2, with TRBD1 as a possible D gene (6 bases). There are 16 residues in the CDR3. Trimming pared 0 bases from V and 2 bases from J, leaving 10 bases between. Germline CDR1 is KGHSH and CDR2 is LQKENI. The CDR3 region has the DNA TGTGCCAGCTCACCACCCGGCAGGGGTAACACCGGGGAGCTGTTTTTT. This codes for CASSPPGRGNTGELFF.

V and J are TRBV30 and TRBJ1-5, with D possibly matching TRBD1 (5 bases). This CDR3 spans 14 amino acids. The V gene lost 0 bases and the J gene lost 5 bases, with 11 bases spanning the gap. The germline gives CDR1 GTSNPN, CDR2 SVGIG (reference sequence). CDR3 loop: CAWSVVAGDQPQHF. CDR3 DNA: TGTGCCTGGAGTGTAGTCGCGGGGGATCAGCCCCAGCATTTT.

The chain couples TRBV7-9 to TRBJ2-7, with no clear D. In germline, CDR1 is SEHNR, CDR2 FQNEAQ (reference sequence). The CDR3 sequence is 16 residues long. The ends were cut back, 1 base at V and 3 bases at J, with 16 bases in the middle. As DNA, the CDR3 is TGTGCCAGCAGCTTAGTTCGGTCCAGGAAGAACTACGAGCAGTACTTC. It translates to CASSLVRSRKNYEQYF. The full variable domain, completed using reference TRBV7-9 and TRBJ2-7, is DTGVSQNPRHKITKRGQNVTFRCDPISEHNRLYWYRQTLGQGPEFLTYFQNEAQLEKSRLLSDRFSAERPKGSFSTLEIQRTEQGDSAMYLCASSLVRSRKNYEQYFGPGTRLTVT.